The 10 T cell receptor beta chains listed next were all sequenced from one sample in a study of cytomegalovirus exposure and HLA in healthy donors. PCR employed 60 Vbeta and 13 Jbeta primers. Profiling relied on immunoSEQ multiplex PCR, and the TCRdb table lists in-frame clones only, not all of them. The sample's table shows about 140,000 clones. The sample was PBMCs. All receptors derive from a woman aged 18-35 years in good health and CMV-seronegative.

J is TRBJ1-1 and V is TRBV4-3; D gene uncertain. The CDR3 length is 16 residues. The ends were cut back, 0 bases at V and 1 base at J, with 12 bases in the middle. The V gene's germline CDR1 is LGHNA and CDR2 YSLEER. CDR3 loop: CASSQDSVHRNTEAFF. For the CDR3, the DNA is TGCGCCAGCAGCCAAGATTCGGTCCATCGGAACACTGAAGCTTTCTTT.

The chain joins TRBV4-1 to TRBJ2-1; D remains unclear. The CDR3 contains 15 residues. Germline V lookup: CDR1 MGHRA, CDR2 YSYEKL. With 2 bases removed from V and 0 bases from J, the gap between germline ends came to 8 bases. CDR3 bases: TGCGCCAGCAGCCAAACCCTTAGCTCCTACAATGAGCAGTTCTTC. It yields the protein CASSQTLSSYNEQFF.

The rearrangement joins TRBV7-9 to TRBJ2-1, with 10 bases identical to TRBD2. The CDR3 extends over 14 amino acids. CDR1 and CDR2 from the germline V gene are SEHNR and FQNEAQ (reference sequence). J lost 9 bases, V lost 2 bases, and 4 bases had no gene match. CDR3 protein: CASSLSGRAGEQFF. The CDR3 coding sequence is TGTGCCAGCAGCTTAAGCGGGAGGGCCGGTGAGCAGTTCTTC. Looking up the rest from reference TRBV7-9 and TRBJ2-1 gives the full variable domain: DTGVSQNPRHKITKRGQNVTFRCDPISEHNRLYWYRQTLGQGPEFLTYFQNEAQLEKSRLLSDRFSAERPKGSFSTLEIQRTEQGDSAMYLCASSLSGRAGEQFFGPGTRLTVL.

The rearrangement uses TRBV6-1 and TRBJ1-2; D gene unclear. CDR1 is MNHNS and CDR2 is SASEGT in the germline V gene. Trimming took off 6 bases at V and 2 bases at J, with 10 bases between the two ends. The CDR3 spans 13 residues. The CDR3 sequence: CASRNRVNYGYTF. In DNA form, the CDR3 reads TGTGCCAGCAGAAATCGGGTCAACTATGGCTACACCTTC.

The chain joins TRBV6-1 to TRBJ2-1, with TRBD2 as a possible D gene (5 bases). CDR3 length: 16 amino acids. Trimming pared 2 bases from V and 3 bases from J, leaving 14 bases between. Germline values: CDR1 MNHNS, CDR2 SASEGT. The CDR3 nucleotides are TGTGCCAGCAGTGAATCCCGGGGAAGGGACTACAATGAGCAGTTCTTC. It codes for CASSESRGRDYNEQFF.

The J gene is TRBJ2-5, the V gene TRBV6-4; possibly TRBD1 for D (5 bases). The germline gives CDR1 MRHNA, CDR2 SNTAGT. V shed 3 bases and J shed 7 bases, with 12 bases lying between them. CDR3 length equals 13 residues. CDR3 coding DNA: TGTGCCAGCAGTGAAGGGGCAAGGGGGACCCAGTACTTC. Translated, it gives CASSEGARGTQYF.

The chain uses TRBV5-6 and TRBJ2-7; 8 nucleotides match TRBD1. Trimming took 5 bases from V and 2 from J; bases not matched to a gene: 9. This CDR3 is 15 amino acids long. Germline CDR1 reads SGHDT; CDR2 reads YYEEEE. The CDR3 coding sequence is TGTGCCAGCAGAGTTTCAGAGGACAGGGCCTACGAGCAGTACTTC. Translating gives CASRVSEDRAYEQYF.

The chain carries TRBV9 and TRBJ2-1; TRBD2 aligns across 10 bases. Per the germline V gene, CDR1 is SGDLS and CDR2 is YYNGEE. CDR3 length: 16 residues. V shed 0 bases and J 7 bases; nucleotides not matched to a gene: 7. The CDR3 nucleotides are TGTGCCAGCAGCGTAGCTTGGGCTAGCGGGAGTAATGAGCAGTTCTTC. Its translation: CASSVAWASGSNEQFF.

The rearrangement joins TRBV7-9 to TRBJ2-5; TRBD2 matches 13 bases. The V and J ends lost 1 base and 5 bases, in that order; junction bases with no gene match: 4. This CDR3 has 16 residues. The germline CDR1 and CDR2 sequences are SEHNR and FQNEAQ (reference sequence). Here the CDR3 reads CASSLGTSGSLETQYF. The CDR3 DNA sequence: TGTGCCAGCAGCTTAGGGACTAGCGGGAGCTTGGAGACCCAGTACTTC.

The CDR3 spells CASSEGAGDNEKLFF. The CDR3, as DNA: TGTGCCAGCTCGGAGGGGGCAGGAGATAATGAAAAACTGTTTTTT. The rearrangement links TRBV7-6 to TRBJ1-4, with 7 bases matching TRBD1. CDR1 and CDR2 (germline): SGHVS, FNYEAQ. This CDR3 contains 15 residues. V dropped 8 bases and J dropped 4; count of bases not matched to a gene: 10.